This T cell receptor (beta chain) was observed in a study of identifying expanded T cells in peripheral blood. Study findings and constraints: Approximately two-week clone count variance significantly increased as total template count grew. Over approximately two and four weeks, about 15 and 19 clones changed, versus roughly 1.2 between replicates.

V gave up 7 bases and J gave up 4 bases, with 14 bases separating them. The germline CDR1 and CDR2 sequences are SQVTM and ANQGSEA. This CDR3 contains 13 residues. Sequencing used immunoSEQ multiplex PCR; TCRdb keeps in-frame clones, though not all of them. The sample holds 50,000 to 70,000 clones; approximately 87% are singletons and the top ten take around 4.8%. This clone came up once. The antigen is undetermined. During the collection period, no donor immune events like infections were recorded. This rearrangement joins TRBV29-1 to TRBJ2-1, with D maybe TRBD1 (6 bases). This TCR was sampled from a person aged 18-69 years in good health. Sequencing was carried out using blood. CDR3 coding DNA: TGCAGCGCTCTAGGGGGAATTTACAATGAGCAGTTCTTC. Translated, it gives CSALGGIYNEQFF.